Below, one T cell receptor (beta chain) is given with its context. Clones were sequenced by immunoSEQ multiplex PCR, and TCRdb holds only the in-frame ones, with some missing. The profile shows roughly 48,000 clones, approximately 84% of them singletons. The sample is drawn from a study of OX40 agonist ivuxolimab in advanced cancers. About the study: Ivuxolimab, which is an agonistic anti-OX40 (CD134) antibody, was administered to the patients.

Germline CDR1 and CDR2: SGDLS and YYNGEE. V gave up 4 bases and J gave up 8 bases, with 19 bases separating them. This CDR3 comprises 15 residues. Sequencing was performed on CD4+ or CD8+ T cells sorted from blood, taken in a trial of the OX40 agonist ivuxolimab. The TCR comes from an adult with an advanced solid tumor such as melanoma, head and neck, liver or kidney cancer. This chain links TRBV9 with TRBJ2-1; D is unresolved. As DNA, the CDR3 is TGTGCCAGCAGCACGCTCAGGACGCCAAGCGATGAGCAGTTCTTC. The encoded protein is CASSTLRTPSDEQFF.